This is a list of T cell receptor beta chains from one sample in a study of T-cell reconstitution after alpha-beta-depleted transplantation in children. TCRdb called the PCR reads again in MiXCR, with one record for every CDR3 protein. Seen here are 450,000 to 600,000 distinct CDR3 sequences, 18% observed once, and the top ten hold 3.3%. The sequenced sample was PBMCs from the stem cell graft donor, obtained from the stem cell graft. These TCRs come from a human donor who donated a stem cell graft to a child with acute lymphoblastic leukemia. Both conserved end residues are part of each CDR3. D genes are given only for firm matches. Clone size is not always given. Where it is, it says once, few, many or a class for expanded clones.

d_call: NA; j_call: TRBJ2-2; clone_size: NA; v_call: TRBV28; cdr3_aa: CASSSILSGRNTGELFF; cdr3_nt: TGTGCCAGCAGTTCGATTTTATCAGGGAGGAACACCGGGGAGCTGTTTTTT
d_call: NA; j_call: TRBJ2-1; clone_size: NA; v_call: TRBV5-1; cdr3_aa: CASSSRIAHPYNEQFF; cdr3_nt: TGCGCCAGCAGCTCCCGGATAGCCCATCCCTACAATGAGCAGTTCTTC
d_call: NA; j_call: TRBJ2-2; clone_size: many; v_call: TRBV6-1; cdr3_aa: CASNSPGELFF; cdr3_nt: TGTGCCAGCAATTCGCCCGGGGAGCTGTTTTTT
d_call: TRBD2; j_call: TRBJ2-5; clone_size: NA; v_call: TRBV11-2; cdr3_aa: CASSLLLAGVEAQYF; cdr3_nt: TGTGCCAGCAGCCTCCTCCTGGCGGGGGTAGAGGCCCAGTACTTC
d_call: NA; j_call: TRBJ2-1; clone_size: many; v_call: TRBV29-1; cdr3_aa: CSVRVGDSYNEQFF; cdr3_nt: TGCAGCGTGAGGGTCGGGGACTCCTACAATGAGCAGTTCTTC
d_call: NA; j_call: TRBJ2-2; clone_size: few; v_call: TRBV20-1; cdr3_aa: CSAISPGNTGELFF; cdr3_nt: TGCAGTGCTATCTCTCCTGGGAACACCGGGGAGCTGTTTTTT
d_call: TRBD2; j_call: TRBJ2-3; clone_size: few; v_call: TRBV4-2; cdr3_aa: CASSQTLGTSGGAMRTDTQYF; cdr3_nt: TGTGCCAGCAGCCAAACTCTCGGGACTAGCGGGGGGGCTATGCGGACAGATACGCAGTATTTT
d_call: NA; j_call: TRBJ2-7; clone_size: few; v_call: TRBV12-3/TRBV12-4; cdr3_aa: CASSYGFYEQYF; cdr3_nt: TGTGCCAGCAGTTACGGTTTCTACGAGCAGTACTTC
d_call: NA; j_call: TRBJ2-2; clone_size: NA; v_call: TRBV29-1; cdr3_aa: CSVEAGRGLKAGELFF; cdr3_nt: TGCAGCGTTGAAGCGGGGAGGGGGCTCAAGGCCGGGGAGCTGTTTTTT
d_call: NA; j_call: TRBJ2-2; clone_size: few; v_call: TRBV3-1; cdr3_aa: CASSQATGELFF; cdr3_nt: TGTGCCAGCAGCCAAGCGACCGGGGAGCTGTTTTTT
d_call: TRBD2; j_call: TRBJ2-7; clone_size: few; v_call: TRBV13; cdr3_aa: CASSLSWRESYEQYF; cdr3_nt: TGTGCCAGCAGCTTAAGCTGGCGGGAGTCGTACGAGCAGTACTTC
d_call: NA; j_call: TRBJ1-5; clone_size: many; v_call: TRBV6-6; cdr3_aa: CASSSGNNQPQHF; cdr3_nt: TGTGCCAGCAGTTCTGGAAACAATCAGCCCCAGCATTTT
d_call: NA; j_call: TRBJ2-5; clone_size: NA; v_call: TRBV4-1; cdr3_aa: CASSPRTTGETQYF; cdr3_nt: TGCGCCAGCAGCCCCCGGACTACTGGCGAGACCCAGTACTTC
d_call: NA; j_call: TRBJ2-7; clone_size: NA; v_call: TRBV20-1; cdr3_aa: CSVDFMGSYEQYF; cdr3_nt: TGCAGTGTGGACTTCATGGGGTCCTACGAGCAGTACTTC
d_call: NA; j_call: TRBJ1-5; clone_size: many; v_call: TRBV20-1; cdr3_aa: CSASRGANQPQHF; cdr3_nt: TGCAGTGCTAGCCGCGGGGCGAATCAGCCCCAGCATTTT
d_call: TRBD2; j_call: TRBJ2-3; clone_size: many; v_call: TRBV12-3/TRBV12-4; cdr3_aa: CASTFTSGRMVTDTQYF; cdr3_nt: TGTGCCAGCACCTTTACTAGCGGGAGGATGGTGACAGATACGCAGTATTTT
d_call: TRBD2; j_call: TRBJ2-1; clone_size: few; v_call: TRBV14; cdr3_aa: CASSLSKSIAGGINEQFF; cdr3_nt: TGTGCCAGCAGCCTCTCAAAGTCTATAGCGGGAGGGATCAATGAGCAGTTCTTC
d_call: NA; j_call: TRBJ1-2; clone_size: NA; v_call: TRBV11-2; cdr3_aa: CASSSRTAGSYTF; cdr3_nt: TGTGCCAGCAGCTCAAGGACGGCCGGAAGCTACACCTTC
d_call: TRBD1; j_call: TRBJ2-7; clone_size: NA; v_call: TRBV5-1; cdr3_aa: CASSRQGANEQYF; cdr3_nt: TGCGCCAGCAGCCGTCAGGGGGCGAACGAGCAGTACTTC
d_call: NA; j_call: TRBJ2-2; clone_size: few; v_call: TRBV12-3/TRBV12-4; cdr3_aa: CASSLGSRVGLFGELFF; cdr3_nt: TGTGCCAGCAGTTTGGGTAGCCGGGTCGGGCTCTTCGGGGAGCTGTTTTTT
d_call: NA; j_call: TRBJ2-1; clone_size: NA; v_call: TRBV18; cdr3_aa: CASSQFSTGTNEQFF; cdr3_nt: TGTGCCAGCTCACAATTCTCGACAGGCACCAATGAGCAGTTCTTC
d_call: TRBD2; j_call: TRBJ2-3; clone_size: few; v_call: TRBV7-9; cdr3_aa: CASRGSPGTSGEDTQYF; cdr3_nt: TGTGCCAGCAGGGGTTCCCCTGGGACTAGCGGGGAAGATACGCAGTATTTT
d_call: NA; j_call: TRBJ1-3; clone_size: few; v_call: TRBV12-3/TRBV12-4; cdr3_aa: CASSYARGSRGNTIYF; cdr3_nt: TGTGCCAGCAGTTACGCCCGCGGGTCGCGGGGAAACACCATATATTTT
d_call: NA; j_call: TRBJ2-2; clone_size: NA; v_call: TRBV19; cdr3_aa: CASSIQRMGSPEHRTGELFF; cdr3_nt: TGTGCCAGTAGTATACAACGTATGGGGTCTCCGGAACACCGAACCGGGGAGCTGTTTTTT
d_call: NA; j_call: TRBJ1-1; clone_size: few; v_call: TRBV6-5; cdr3_aa: CASSYSKQLMNTEAFF; cdr3_nt: TGTGCCAGCAGTTACTCGAAACAGCTCATGAACACTGAAGCTTTCTTT
d_call: NA; j_call: TRBJ1-2; clone_size: NA; v_call: TRBV5-1; cdr3_aa: CASSLGLGGLNYGYTF; cdr3_nt: TGCGCCAGCAGCTTGGGCCTCGGTGGGCTTAACTATGGCTACACCTTC
d_call: NA; j_call: TRBJ2-7; clone_size: NA; v_call: TRBV30; cdr3_aa: CAWATGLGQYF; cdr3_nt: TGTGCCTGGGCTACAGGGCTCGGGCAGTACTTC
d_call: NA; j_call: TRBJ2-5; clone_size: few; v_call: TRBV20-1; cdr3_aa: CSARDLAVVETQYF; cdr3_nt: TGCAGTGCTAGAGATCTAGCAGTGGTGGAGACCCAGTACTTC
d_call: NA; j_call: TRBJ1-6; clone_size: few; v_call: TRBV27; cdr3_aa: CASSFQGPSPLHF; cdr3_nt: TGTGCCAGCAGTTTCCAGGGACCCTCACCCCTCCACTTT
d_call: NA; j_call: TRBJ2-7; clone_size: NA; v_call: TRBV9; cdr3_aa: CASSTGTAGGEQYF; cdr3_nt: TGTGCCAGCAGCACCGGGACCGCAGGCGGCGAGCAGTACTTC
d_call: TRBD2; j_call: TRBJ2-1; clone_size: few; v_call: TRBV12-3/TRBV12-4; cdr3_aa: CASSLGGTRRADEQFF; cdr3_nt: TGTGCCAGCAGTCTCGGGGGGACTAGGAGGGCGGATGAGCAGTTCTTC
d_call: TRBD1; j_call: TRBJ2-1; clone_size: NA; v_call: TRBV5-1; cdr3_aa: CASSTGTGGGSEQFF; cdr3_nt: TGCGCCAGCAGCACCGGGACAGGGGGCGGGAGTGAGCAGTTCTTC